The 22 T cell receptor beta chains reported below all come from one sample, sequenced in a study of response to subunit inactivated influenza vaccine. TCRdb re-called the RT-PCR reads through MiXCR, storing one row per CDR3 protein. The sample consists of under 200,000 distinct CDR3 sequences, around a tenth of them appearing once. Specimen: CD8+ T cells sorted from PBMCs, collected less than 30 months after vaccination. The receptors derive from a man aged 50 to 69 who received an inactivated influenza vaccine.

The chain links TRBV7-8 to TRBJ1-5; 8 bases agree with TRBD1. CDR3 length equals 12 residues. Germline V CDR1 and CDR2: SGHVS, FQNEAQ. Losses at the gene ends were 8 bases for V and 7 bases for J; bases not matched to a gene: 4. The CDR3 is CASAQGGQPQHF. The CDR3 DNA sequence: TGTGCCAGCGCACAGGGGGGGCAGCCCCAGCATTTT. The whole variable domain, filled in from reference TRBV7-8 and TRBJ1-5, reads GAGVSQSPRYKVAKRGQDVALRCDPISGHVSLFWYQQALGQGPEFLTYFQNEAQLDKSGLPSDRFFAERPEGSVSTLKIQRTQQEDSAVYLCASAQGGQPQHFGDGTRLSIL.

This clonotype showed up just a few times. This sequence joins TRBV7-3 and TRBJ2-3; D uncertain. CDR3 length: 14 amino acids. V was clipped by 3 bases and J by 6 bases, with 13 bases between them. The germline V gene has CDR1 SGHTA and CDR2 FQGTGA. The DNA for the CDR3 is TGTGCCAGCAGCTTTTCTGGGGAACTTGATACGCAGTATTTT. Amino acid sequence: CASSFSGELDTQYF.

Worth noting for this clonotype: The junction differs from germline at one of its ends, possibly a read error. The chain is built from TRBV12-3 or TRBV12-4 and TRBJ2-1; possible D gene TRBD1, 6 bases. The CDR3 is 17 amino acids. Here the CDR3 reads CASSPPTGQPSYNERFF. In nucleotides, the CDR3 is TGTGCCAGCAGTCCGCCGACAGGACAACCCTCCTACAATGAGCGGTTCTTC.

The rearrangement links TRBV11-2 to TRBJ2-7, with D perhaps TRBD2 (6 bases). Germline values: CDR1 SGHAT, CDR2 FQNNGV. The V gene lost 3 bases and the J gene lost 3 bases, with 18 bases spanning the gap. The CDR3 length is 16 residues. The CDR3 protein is CASSFGRPLNNYEQYF. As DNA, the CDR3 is TGTGCCAGCAGCTTCGGGAGACCCCTAAATAACTACGAGCAGTACTTC.

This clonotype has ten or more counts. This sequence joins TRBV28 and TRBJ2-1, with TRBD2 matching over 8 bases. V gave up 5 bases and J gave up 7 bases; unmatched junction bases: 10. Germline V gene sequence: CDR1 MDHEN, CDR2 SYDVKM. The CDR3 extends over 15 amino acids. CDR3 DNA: TGTGCCAGCAGTCTAGCGGGCTCAATGGGGAATGAGCAGTTCTTC. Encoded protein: CASSLAGSMGNEQFF. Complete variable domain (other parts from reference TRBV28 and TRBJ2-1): DVKVTQSSRYLVKRTGEKVFLECVQDMDHENMFWYRQDPGLGLRLIYFSYDVKMKEKGDIPEGYSVSREKKERFSLILESASTNQTSMYLCASSLAGSMGNEQFFGPGTRLTVL.

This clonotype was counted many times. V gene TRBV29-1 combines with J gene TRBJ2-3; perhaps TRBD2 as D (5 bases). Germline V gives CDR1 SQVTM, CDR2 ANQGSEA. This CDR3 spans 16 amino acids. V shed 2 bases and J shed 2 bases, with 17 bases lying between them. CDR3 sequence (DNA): TGCAGCGTTGAAATGGCTCAGGAGCGGACCACAGATACGCAGTATTTT. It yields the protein CSVEMAQERTTDTQYF.

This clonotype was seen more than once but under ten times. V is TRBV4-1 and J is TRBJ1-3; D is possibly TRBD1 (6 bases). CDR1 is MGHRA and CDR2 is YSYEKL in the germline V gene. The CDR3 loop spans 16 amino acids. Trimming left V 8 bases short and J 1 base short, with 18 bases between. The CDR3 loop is CASGAGTPRSGNTIYF. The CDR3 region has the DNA TGCGCCAGCGGGGCCGGGACACCAAGATCTGGAAACACCATATATTTT.

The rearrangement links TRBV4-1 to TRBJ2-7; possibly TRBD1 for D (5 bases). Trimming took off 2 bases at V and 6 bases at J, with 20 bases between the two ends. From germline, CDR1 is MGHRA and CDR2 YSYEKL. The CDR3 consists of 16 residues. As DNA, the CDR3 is TGCGCCAGCAGCCAATCGCCGCCAGGGTCCCCCATCGAGCAGTACTTC. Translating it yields CASSQSPPGSPIEQYF.

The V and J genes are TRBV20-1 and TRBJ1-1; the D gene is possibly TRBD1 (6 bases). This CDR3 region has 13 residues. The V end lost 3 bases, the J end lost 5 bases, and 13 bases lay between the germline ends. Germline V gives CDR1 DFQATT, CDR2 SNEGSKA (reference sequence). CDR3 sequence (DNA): TGCAGTGCTAGGGGCAGGGGTAGGACTGAAGCTTTCTTT. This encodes CSARGRGRTEAFF.

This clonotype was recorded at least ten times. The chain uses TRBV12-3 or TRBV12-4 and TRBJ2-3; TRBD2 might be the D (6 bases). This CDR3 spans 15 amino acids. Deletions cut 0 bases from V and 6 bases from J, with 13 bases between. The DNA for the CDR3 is TGTGCCAGCAGTTTAGCCCTGGGGGGAATGGATACGCAGTATTTT. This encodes CASSLALGGMDTQYF.

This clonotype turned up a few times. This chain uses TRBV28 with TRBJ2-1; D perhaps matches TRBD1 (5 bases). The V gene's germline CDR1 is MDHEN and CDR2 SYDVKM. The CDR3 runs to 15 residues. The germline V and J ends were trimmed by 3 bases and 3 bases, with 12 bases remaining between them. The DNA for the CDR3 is TGTGCCAGCAGTTTCCAGGGATCTAACTACAATGAGCAGTTCTTC. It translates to CASSFQGSNYNEQFF.

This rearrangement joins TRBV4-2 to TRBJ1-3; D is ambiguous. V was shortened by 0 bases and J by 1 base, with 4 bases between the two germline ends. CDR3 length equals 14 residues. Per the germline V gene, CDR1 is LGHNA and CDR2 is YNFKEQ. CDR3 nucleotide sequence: TGTGCCAGCAGCCAAGAGGGTTCTGGAAACACCATATATTTT. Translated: CASSQEGSGNTIYF.

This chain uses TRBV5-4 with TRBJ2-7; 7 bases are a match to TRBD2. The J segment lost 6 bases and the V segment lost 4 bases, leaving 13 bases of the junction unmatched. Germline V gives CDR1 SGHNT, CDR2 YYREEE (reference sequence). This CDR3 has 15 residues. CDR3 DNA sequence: TGTGCCAGCAGCCCCGGGGCGGGACTAATAATCGAGCAGTACTTC. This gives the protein CASSPGAGLIIEQYF.

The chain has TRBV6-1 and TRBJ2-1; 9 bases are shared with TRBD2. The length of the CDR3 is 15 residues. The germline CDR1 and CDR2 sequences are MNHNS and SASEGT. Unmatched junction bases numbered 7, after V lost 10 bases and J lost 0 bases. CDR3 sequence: CATGLALSSYNEQFF. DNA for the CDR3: TGTGCCACCGGACTAGCGCTAAGCTCCTACAATGAGCAGTTCTTC.

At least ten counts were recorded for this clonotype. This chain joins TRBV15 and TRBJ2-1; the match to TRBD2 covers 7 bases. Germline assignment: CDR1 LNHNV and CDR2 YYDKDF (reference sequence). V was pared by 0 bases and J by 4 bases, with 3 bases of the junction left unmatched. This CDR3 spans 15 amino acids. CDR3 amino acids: CATSRDRTRYNEQFF. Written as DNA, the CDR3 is TGTGCCACCAGCAGAGACCGGACTAGATACAATGAGCAGTTCTTC.

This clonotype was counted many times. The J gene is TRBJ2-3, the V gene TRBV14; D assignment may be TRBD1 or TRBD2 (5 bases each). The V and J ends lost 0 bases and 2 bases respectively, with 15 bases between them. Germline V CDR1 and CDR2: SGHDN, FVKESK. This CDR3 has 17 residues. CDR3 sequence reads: CASSQDLIRDLTDTQYF. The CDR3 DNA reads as TGTGCCAGCAGCCAAGACTTGATAAGGGACCTCACAGATACGCAGTATTTT.

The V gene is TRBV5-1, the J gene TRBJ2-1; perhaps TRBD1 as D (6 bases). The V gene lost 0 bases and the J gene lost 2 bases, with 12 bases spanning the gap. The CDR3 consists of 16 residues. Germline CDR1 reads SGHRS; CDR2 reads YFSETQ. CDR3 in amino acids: CASSLVSGQPYNEQFF. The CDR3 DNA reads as TGCGCCAGCAGCTTGGTTTCAGGACAGCCCTACAATGAGCAGTTCTTC.

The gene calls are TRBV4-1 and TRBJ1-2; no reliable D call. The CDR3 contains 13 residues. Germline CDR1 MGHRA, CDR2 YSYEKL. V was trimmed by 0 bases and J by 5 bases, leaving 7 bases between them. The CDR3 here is CASSQESGYGYTF. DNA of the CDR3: TGCGCCAGCAGCCAAGAGTCGGGTTATGGCTACACCTTC.

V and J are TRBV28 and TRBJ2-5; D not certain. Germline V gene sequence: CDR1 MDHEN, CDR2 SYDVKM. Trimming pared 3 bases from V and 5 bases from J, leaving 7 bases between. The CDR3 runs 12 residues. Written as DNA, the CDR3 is TGTGCCAGCAGTTTCTTCAGGGAGACCCAGTACTTC. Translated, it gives CASSFFRETQYF.

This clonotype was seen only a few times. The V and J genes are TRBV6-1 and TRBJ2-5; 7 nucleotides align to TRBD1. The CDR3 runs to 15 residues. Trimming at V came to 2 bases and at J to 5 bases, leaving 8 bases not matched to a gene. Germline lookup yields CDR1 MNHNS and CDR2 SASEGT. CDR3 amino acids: CASSELDRAVETQYF. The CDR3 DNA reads TGTGCCAGCAGTGAACTTGACAGGGCAGTGGAGACCCAGTACTTC.

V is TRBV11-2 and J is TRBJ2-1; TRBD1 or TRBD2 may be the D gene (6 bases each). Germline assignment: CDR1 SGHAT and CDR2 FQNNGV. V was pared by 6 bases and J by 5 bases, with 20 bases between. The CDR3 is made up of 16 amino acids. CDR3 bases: TGTGCCAGCAGTTTTAGTTGGGGGGCAGGTGACAATGAGCAGTTCTTC. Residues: CASSFSWGAGDNEQFF.

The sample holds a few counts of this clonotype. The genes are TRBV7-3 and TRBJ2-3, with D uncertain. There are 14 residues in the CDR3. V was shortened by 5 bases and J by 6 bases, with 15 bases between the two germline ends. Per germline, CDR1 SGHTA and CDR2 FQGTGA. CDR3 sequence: CASSPVGRVDTQYF. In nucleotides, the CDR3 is TGTGCCAGCAGCCCCGTAGGTCGAGTGGATACGCAGTATTTT.